These 3 T cell receptor beta chains share one sample of origin, sequenced in a study of T cells in women clearing cervical HPV infection. The table came from immunoSEQ multiplex PCR; TCRdb's copy has only in-frame clones and leaves some out. This sample's clone table lists about 31,000 clones. Sequenced sample: blood buffy coat. These receptors all stem from a woman between 18 and 69 years old with a cervical HPV16 infection that either progressed to CIN3+ or cleared (not recorded which).

CDR3 protein: CASNPDRGDSPLHF. The sequenced part of the CDR3 DNA is TGTGCCAGCAACCCGGACAGGGGCGACTCACCC. The rearrangement links TRBV2 to TRBJ1-6; the match to TRBD1 covers 9 bases. The read halts 3 residues ahead of the CDR3 end, with the missing end drawn from the germline J gene. V shed 7 bases and J 10 bases; nucleotides not matched to a gene: 8. The germline V gene has CDR1 SNHLY and CDR2 FYNNEI. This CDR3 region has 14 residues.

On this clone itself: With the read ending 3 residues before the CDR3 end, the germline J gene is used to fill in that end. This sequence joins TRBV7-3 and TRBJ2-3, with 7 bases matching TRBD2. V gave up 5 bases and J gave up 1 base; unmatched junction bases: 6. From germline, CDR1 is SGHTA and CDR2 FQGTGA. The CDR3 has 15 residues. CDR3 sequence: CASSPERGRTDTQYF. The CDR3 DNA, read in part, is TGTGCCAGCAGCCCGGAGCGGGGCCGCACAGATACG.

In the case of this clone: The DNA ends 3 residues before the CDR3 does, and the rest of the CDR3 is filled in from the germline J gene. V usage is TRBV6-2 or TRBV6-3 and J usage is TRBJ1-2, with 8 bases matching TRBD1. J gave up 3 bases and V 6 bases, and 9 bases lay outside the gene matches. The CDR3 totals 15 residues. In germline, CDR1 is MNHEY, CDR2 SVGEGT. The CDR3 here is CASSLPGGADYGYTF. The covered CDR3 bases are TGTGCCAGCAGCCTACCAGGGGGCGCGGACTATGGC.